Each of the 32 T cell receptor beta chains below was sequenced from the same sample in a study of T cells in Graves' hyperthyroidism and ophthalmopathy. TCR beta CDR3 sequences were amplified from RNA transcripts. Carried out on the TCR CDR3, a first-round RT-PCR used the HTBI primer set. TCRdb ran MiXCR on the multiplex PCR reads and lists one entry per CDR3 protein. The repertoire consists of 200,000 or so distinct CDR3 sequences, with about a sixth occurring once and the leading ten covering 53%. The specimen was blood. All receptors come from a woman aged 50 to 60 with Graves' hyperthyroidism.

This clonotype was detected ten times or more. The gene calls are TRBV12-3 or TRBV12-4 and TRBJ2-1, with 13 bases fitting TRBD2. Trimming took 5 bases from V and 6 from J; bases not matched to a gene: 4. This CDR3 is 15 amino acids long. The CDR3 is CASSLLAGGPNEQFF. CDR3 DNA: TGTGCCAGCAGTCTACTAGCGGGAGGGCCCAATGAGCAGTTCTTC.

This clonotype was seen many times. DNA of the CDR3: TGTGCCAGTAGTATTTTGATGAACACTGAAGCTTTCTTT. Amino acids: CASSILMNTEAFF. V and J are TRBV19 and TRBJ1-1; unclear D gene. CDR1 and CDR2 (germline): LNHDA, SQIVND (reference sequence). Between the trimmed V and J ends, which lost 3 bases and 0 bases, there was a span of 5 bases. This CDR3 region has 13 residues.

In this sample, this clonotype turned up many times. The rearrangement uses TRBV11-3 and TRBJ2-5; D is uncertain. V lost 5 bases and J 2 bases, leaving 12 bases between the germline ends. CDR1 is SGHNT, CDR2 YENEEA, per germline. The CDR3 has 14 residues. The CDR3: CASSSGVQQETQYF. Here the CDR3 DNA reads TGTGCCAGCAGCAGTGGAGTACAACAAGAGACCCAGTACTTC.

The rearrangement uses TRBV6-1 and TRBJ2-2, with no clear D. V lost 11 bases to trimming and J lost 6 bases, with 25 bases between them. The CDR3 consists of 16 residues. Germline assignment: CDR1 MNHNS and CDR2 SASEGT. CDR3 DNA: TGTGCCTCCCCCCGATGGGGTGATGACGGATCCGGGGAGCTGTTTTTT. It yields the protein CASPRWGDDGSGELFF.

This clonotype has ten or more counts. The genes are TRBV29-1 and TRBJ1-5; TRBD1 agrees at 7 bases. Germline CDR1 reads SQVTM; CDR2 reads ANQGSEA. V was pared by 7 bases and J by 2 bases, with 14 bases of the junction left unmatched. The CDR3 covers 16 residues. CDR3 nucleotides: TGCAGCGCGTCCACCGGGACAGCTTCGGGCAATCAGCCCCAGCATTTT. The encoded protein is CSASTGTASGNQPQHF.

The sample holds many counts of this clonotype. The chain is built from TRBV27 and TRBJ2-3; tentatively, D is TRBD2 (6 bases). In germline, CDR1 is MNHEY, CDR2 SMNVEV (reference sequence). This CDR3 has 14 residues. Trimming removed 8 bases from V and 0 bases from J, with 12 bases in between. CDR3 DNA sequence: TGTGCCAGCTGGAGGGCACCTAGCACAGATACGCAGTATTTT. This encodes CASWRAPSTDTQYF.

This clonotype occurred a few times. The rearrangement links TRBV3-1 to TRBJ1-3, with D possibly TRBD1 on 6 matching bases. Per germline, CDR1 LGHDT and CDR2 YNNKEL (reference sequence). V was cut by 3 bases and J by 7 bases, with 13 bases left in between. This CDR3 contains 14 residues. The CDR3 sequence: CASSQGAFRNTIYF. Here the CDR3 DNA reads TGTGCCAGCAGCCAGGGGGCCTTTCGGAACACCATATATTTT.

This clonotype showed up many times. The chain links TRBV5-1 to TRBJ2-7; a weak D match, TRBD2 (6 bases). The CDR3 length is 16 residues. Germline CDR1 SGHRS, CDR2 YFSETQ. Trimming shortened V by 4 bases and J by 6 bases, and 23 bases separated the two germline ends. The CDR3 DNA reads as TGCGCCAGCAGCCGTGGAATAAGGGAACGGGGGTCCGAGCAGTACTTC. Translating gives CASSRGIRERGSEQYF. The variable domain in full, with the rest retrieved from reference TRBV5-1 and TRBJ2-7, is KAGVTQTPRYLIKTRGQQVTLSCSPISGHRSVSWYQQTPGQGLQFLFEYFSETQRNKGNFPGRFSGRQFSNSRSEMNVSTLELGDSALYLCASSRGIRERGSEQYFGPGTRLTVT.

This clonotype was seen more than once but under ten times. The CDR3: CASSQSKAALNEQFF. CDR3 DNA sequence: TGTGCCAGCAGCCAATCAAAAGCGGCCTTGAATGAGCAGTTCTTC. The V gene is TRBV11-2, the J gene TRBJ2-1; possibly TRBD2 for D (5 bases). Germline V gene sequence: CDR1 SGHAT, CDR2 FQNNGV. This CDR3 has 15 residues. Trimming pared 5 bases from V and 7 bases from J, leaving 18 bases between.

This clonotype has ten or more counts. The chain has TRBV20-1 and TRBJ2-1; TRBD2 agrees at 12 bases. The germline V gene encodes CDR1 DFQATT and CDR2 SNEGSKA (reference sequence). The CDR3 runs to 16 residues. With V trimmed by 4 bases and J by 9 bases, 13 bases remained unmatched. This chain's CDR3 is CSAKTWTSGTLGEQFF. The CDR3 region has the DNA TGCAGTGCTAAAACTTGGACTAGCGGGACTTTGGGTGAGCAGTTCTTC.

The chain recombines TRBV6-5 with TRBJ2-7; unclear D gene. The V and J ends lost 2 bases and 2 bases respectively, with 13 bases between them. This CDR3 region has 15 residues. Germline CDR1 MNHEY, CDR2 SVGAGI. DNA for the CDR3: TGTGCCAGCAGTTACAGACCGGACCCCCCCTACGAGCAGTACTTC. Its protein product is CASSYRPDPPYEQYF.

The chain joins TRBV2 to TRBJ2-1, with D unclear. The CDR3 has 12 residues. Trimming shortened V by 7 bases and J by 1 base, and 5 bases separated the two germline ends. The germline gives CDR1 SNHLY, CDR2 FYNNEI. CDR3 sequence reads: CASILSYNEQFF. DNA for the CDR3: TGTGCCAGCATTCTGTCCTACAATGAGCAGTTCTTC.

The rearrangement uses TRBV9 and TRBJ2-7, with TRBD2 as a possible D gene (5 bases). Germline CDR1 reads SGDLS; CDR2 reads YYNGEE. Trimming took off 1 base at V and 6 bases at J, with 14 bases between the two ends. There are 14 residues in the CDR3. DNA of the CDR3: TGTGCCAGCAGCGTAAACCCTAGCAAGGGCGAGCAGTACTTC. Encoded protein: CASSVNPSKGEQYF.

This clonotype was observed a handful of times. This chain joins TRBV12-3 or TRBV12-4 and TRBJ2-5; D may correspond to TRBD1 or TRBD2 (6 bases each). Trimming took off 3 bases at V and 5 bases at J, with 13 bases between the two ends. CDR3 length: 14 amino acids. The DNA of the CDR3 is TGTGCCAGCAGTTTGGGGGGCCGCGGGGAGACCCAGTACTTC. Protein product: CASSLGGRGETQYF.

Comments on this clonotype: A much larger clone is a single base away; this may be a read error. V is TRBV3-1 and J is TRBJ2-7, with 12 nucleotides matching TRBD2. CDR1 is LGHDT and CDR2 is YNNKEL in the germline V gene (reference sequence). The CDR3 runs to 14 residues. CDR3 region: CGSRTSGTPDEQYF. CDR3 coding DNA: TGTGGCAGCAGGACTAGCGGGACCCCCGATGAGCAGTACTTC.

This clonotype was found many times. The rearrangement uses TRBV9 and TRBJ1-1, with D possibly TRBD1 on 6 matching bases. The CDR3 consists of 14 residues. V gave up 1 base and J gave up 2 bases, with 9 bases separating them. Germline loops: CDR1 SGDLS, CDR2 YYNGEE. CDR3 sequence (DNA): TGTGCCAGCAGCGTAAGGGGGGAAAACACTGAAGCTTTCTTT. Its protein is CASSVRGENTEAFF.

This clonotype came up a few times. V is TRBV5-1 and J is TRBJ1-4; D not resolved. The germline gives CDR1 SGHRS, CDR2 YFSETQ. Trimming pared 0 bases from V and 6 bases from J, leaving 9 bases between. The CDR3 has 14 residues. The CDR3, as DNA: TGCGCCAGCAGCTTGGACGTGGCAGATGAAAAACTGTTTTTT. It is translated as CASSLDVADEKLFF.

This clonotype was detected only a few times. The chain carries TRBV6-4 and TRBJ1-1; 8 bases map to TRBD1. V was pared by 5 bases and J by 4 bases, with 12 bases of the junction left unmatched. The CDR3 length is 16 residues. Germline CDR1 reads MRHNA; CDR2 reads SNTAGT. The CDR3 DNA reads TGTGCCAGCAGTTACACAGGCAGGGGGCGGAGCACTGAAGCTTTCTTT. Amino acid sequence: CASSYTGRGRSTEAFF.

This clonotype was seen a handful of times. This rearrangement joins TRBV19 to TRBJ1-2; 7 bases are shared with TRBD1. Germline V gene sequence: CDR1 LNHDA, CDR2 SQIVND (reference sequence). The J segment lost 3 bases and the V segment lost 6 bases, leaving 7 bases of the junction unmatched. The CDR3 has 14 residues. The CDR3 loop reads CASSNRGTDYGYTF. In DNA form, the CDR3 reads TGTGCCAGTAGCAACAGGGGTACAGACTATGGCTACACCTTC.

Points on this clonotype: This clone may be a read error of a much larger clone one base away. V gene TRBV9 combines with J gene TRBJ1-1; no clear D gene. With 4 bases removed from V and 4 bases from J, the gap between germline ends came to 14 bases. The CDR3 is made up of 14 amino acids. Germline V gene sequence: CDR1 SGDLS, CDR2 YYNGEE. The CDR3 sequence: CASSPGRTPTEAFF. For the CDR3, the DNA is TGTGCCAGCAGCCCAGGTAGGACGCCCACTGAAGCTTTCTTT.

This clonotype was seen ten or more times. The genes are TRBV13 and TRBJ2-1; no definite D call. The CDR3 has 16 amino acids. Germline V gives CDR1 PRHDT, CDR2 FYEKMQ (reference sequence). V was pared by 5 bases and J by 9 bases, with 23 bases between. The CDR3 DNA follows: TGTGCCAGCAGCCCATCCTTTGGAGCGTTGACGGGTGAGCAGTTCTTC. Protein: CASSPSFGALTGEQFF.

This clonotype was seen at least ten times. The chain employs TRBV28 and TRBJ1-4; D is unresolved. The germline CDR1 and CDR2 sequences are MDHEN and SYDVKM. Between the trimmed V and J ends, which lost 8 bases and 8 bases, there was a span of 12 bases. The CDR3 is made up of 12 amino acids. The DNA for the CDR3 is TGTGCCAGCGGTTCCGGTTCAGAAAAACTGTTTTTT. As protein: CASGSGSEKLFF.

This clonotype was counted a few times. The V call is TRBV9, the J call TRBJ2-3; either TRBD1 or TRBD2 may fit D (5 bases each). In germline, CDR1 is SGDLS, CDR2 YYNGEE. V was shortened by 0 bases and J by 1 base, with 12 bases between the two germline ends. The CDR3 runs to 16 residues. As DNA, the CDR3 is TGTGCCAGCAGCGTAGACGGGACCCCCGGCACAGATACGCAGTATTTT. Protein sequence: CASSVDGTPGTDTQYF.

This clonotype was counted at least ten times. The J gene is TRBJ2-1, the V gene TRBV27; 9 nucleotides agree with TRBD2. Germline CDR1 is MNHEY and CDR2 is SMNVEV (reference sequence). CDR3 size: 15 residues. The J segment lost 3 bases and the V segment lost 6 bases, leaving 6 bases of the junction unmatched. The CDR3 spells CASRLSGSNYNEQFF. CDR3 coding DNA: TGTGCCAGCAGGCTTAGCGGGAGTAACTACAATGAGCAGTTCTTC.

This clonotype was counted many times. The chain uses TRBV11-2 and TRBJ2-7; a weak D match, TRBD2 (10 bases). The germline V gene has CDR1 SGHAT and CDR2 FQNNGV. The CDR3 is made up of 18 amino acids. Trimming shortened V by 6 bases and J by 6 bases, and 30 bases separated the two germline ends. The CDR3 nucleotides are TGTGCCAGCAGTCATACAGGGGGCCTAGCGGGAGATTGGTTCGAGCAGTACTTC. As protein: CASSHTGGLAGDWFEQYF.

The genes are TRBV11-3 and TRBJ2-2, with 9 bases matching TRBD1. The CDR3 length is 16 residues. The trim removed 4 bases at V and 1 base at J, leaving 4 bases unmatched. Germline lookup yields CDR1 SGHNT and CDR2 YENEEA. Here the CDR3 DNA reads TGTGCCAGCAGCTCTAGGACAGGGGAGAACACCGGGGAGCTGTTTTTT. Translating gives CASSSRTGENTGELFF.

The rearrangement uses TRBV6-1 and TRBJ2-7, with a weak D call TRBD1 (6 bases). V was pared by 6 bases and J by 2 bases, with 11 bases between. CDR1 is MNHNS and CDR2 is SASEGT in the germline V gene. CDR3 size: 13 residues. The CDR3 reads CASSDGTTYEQYF. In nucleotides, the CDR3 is TGTGCCAGCAGCGACGGGACAACCTACGAGCAGTACTTC.

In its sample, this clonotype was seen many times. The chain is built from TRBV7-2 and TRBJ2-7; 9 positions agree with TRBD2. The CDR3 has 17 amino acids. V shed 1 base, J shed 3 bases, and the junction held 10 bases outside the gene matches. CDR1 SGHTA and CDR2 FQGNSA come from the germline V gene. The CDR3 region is CASSLVDSGLALYEQYF. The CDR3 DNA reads TGTGCCAGCAGCTTAGTGGATTCGGGACTAGCCCTCTACGAGCAGTACTTC.

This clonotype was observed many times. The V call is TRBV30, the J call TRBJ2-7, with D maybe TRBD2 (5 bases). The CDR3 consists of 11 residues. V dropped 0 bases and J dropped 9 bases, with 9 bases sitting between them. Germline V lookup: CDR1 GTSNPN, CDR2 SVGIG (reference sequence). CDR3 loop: CAWSVLGRQYF. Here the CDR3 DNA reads TGTGCCTGGAGTGTACTAGGTAGGCAGTACTTC.

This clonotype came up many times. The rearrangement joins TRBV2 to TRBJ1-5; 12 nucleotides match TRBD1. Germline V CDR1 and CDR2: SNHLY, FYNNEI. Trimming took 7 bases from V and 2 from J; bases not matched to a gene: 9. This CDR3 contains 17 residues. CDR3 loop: CASNRGQGAPGNQPQHF. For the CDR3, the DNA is TGTGCCAGCAATCGGGGACAGGGGGCTCCGGGCAATCAGCCCCAGCATTTT.

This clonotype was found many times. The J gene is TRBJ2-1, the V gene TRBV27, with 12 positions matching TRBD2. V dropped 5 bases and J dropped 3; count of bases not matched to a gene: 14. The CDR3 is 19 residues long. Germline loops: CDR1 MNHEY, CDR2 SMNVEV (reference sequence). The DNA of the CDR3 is TGTGCCAGCAGTAGAAGACTAGCGGGAGACAATTACATCTACAATGAGCAGTTCTTC. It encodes CASSRRLAGDNYIYNEQFF.

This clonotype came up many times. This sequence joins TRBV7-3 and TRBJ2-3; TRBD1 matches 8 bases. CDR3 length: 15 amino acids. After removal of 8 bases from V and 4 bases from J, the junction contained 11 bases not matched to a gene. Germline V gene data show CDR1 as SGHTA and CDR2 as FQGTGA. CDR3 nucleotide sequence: TGTGCCAGCGCGGCAGGGGGCGGTCTCGCAGATACGCAGTATTTT. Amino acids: CASAAGGGLADTQYF.